Presented here are 27 T cell receptor beta chains from one specimen sequenced in a study of shared clonotypes between healthy human individuals. The table came from immunoSEQ multiplex PCR; TCRdb's copy has only in-frame clones and leaves some out. The sample carries more than 2,000,000 clones, approximately 95% recorded once. The sequenced sample was naive CD4+ T cells from PBMCs. The sample's subset: CD45RA+ positively selected. These receptor sequences come from a man aged 18 to 30 in good health. Some clones in this sample may be carry-over from other donors' samples.

The V and J genes are TRBV5-1 and TRBJ2-5; the D gene is possibly TRBD1 (5 bases). Between the trimmed V and J ends, which lost 6 bases and 0 bases, there was a span of 21 bases. CDR1 and CDR2 from the germline V gene are SGHRS and YFSETQ. This CDR3 is 17 amino acids long. For the CDR3, the DNA is TGCGCCAGCACGCTCTTGGGGCTTCAGACGTACCAAGAGACCCAGTACTTC. This translates into CASTLLGLQTYQETQYF.

CDR3: CASSRKDLSNEQFF. The DNA of the CDR3 is TGTGCCAGCAGCCGGAAGGACCTATCCAATGAGCAGTTCTTC. The rearrangement links TRBV27 to TRBJ2-1; D remains ambiguous. The CDR3 consists of 14 residues. Per the germline V gene, CDR1 is MNHEY and CDR2 is SMNVEV (reference sequence). V was clipped by 6 bases and J by 6 bases, with 15 bases between them.

The chain employs TRBV28 and TRBJ2-7; unclear D gene. V lost 8 bases and J lost 2, with 16 bases in between. The CDR3 consists of 14 residues. The V gene's germline CDR1 is MDHEN and CDR2 SYDVKM. DNA of the CDR3: TGTGCCAGCTATCCAGGTAACCTTCCCTACGAGCAGTACTTC. This gives the protein CASYPGNLPYEQYF.

This clone was seen once. The rearrangement uses TRBV7-3 and TRBJ1-2, with TRBD1 as a possible D gene (6 bases). CDR3 length: 14 residues. Germline-derived CDR1 and CDR2 are SGHTA and FQGTGA. V lost 5 bases and J lost 2, with 12 bases in between. The CDR3 protein is CASSPAGTNYGYTF. The CDR3 nucleotides read TGTGCCAGCAGCCCGGCCGGGACAAACTATGGCTACACCTTC.

This chain uses TRBV7-9 with TRBJ1-5; D gene ambiguous. V lost 5 bases to trimming and J lost 9 bases, with 14 bases between them. This CDR3 has 13 amino acids. The V gene's germline CDR1 is SEHNR and CDR2 FQNEAQ (reference sequence). The CDR3, as DNA: TGTGCCAGCAGCGCCGTAGAACGGGCGCCCCAGCATTTT. It encodes CASSAVERAPQHF.

This clone has just one count. The same CDR3 also results from other DNA sequences found in this sample. The CDR3 sequence is CASSSGTSAETQYF. In DNA form, the CDR3 reads TGTGCCAGCAGCTCCGGGACTAGCGCGGAGACCCAGTACTTC. The rearrangement joins TRBV7-9 to TRBJ2-5; 10 bases map to TRBD2. Germline values: CDR1 SEHNR, CDR2 FQNEAQ (reference sequence). The J segment lost 5 bases and the V segment lost 4 bases, leaving 4 bases of the junction unmatched. The CDR3 loop spans 14 amino acids.

The chain has TRBV19 and TRBJ1-4, with no clear D. The V and J ends lost 5 bases and 3 bases respectively, with 10 bases between them. Germline loops: CDR1 LNHDA, CDR2 SQIVND (reference sequence). CDR3 length: 14 residues. For the CDR3, the DNA is TGTGCCAGTAGTTGGAGGAGGTCTAATGAAAAACTGTTTTTT. Residues: CASSWRRSNEKLFF.

This rearrangement joins TRBV28 to TRBJ1-5, with 12 bases fitting TRBD1. The CDR3 runs to 15 residues. The germline V gene encodes CDR1 MDHEN and CDR2 SYDVKM. With V trimmed by 11 bases and J by 2 bases, 7 bases remained unmatched. CDR3 nucleotide sequence: TGTGCCGGGACAGGGGGCGCGGTGGGCAATCAGCCCCAGCATTTT. Protein sequence: CAGTGGAVGNQPQHF.

The chain employs TRBV28 and TRBJ2-1; 8 positions match TRBD2. This CDR3 is 15 amino acids long. Trimming took 1 base from V and 6 from J; bases not matched to a gene: 5. Germline CDR1 MDHEN, CDR2 SYDVKM. CDR3 sequence reads: CASSLSPGGSNEQFF. CDR3 nucleotides: TGTGCCAGCAGTTTATCACCGGGAGGGAGCAATGAGCAGTTCTTC.

This clone was counted a single time. The V and J genes are TRBV5-1 and TRBJ1-1, with 10 bases lining up with TRBD1. Germline CDR1 reads SGHRS; CDR2 reads YFSETQ. Trimming removed 4 bases from V and 6 bases from J; junction bases left unmatched: 6. The CDR3 has 14 amino acids. CDR3 residues: CASSPRTGGAEAFF. The CDR3 nucleotides read TGCGCCAGCAGCCCCAGGACAGGGGGGGCTGAAGCTTTCTTT.

The V call is TRBV7-9, the J call TRBJ1-1, with no clear D. The ends were cut back, 1 base at V and 8 bases at J, with 8 bases in the middle. CDR1 and CDR2 from the germline V gene are SEHNR and FQNEAQ (reference sequence). There are 12 residues in the CDR3. The CDR3 loop reads CASSLEIGEAFF. Written as DNA, the CDR3 is TGTGCCAGCAGCTTAGAAATCGGCGAAGCTTTCTTT.

The V and J genes are TRBV28 and TRBJ2-4; TRBD1 is a possible D gene (5 bases). Germline CDR1 reads MDHEN; CDR2 reads SYDVKM. This CDR3 has 16 residues. Trimming shortened V by 2 bases and J by 0 bases, and 11 bases separated the two germline ends. CDR3 nucleotides: TGTGCCAGCAGTTTAAGACCGACAGAAGCCAAAAACATTCAGTACTTC. Its protein product is CASSLRPTEAKNIQYF.

The V and J genes are TRBV4-1 and TRBJ2-2, with 13 nucleotides matching TRBD2. The CDR3 has 17 amino acids. Trimming removed 2 bases from V and 7 bases from J; junction bases left unmatched: 7. Germline V CDR1 and CDR2: MGHRA, YSYEKL. CDR3 sequence reads: CASSQPTSGRRSGELFF. The DNA of the CDR3 is TGCGCCAGCAGCCAACCGACTAGCGGGAGGCGGAGCGGGGAGCTGTTTTTT.

The CDR3 DNA is TGTGCCAGCAGCCCCGTAATGGGACAGGGGTATGGCTACACCTTC. Amino acid sequence: CASSPVMGQGYGYTF. The rearrangement uses TRBV6-6 and TRBJ1-2; TRBD1 aligns across 10 bases. The CDR3 sequence is 15 residues long. Germline assignment: CDR1 MNHNY and CDR2 SVGAGI (reference sequence). The junction had 9 bases not matched to a gene; V was cut back by 6 bases and J by 5 bases.

The V and J genes are TRBV4-2 and TRBJ2-3; D is undetermined. The V and J ends lost 0 bases and 2 bases respectively, with 6 bases between them. Per the germline V gene, CDR1 is LGHNA and CDR2 is YNFKEQ. The CDR3 runs to 14 residues. CDR3 loop: CASSQDSTTDTQYF. The CDR3 region has the DNA TGTGCCAGCAGCCAAGACAGTACCACAGATACGCAGTATTTT.

The chain couples TRBV5-1 to TRBJ1-1; 9 bases match TRBD1. CDR1 is SGHRS, CDR2 YFSETQ, per germline. The CDR3 contains 15 residues. V was pared by 4 bases and J by 2 bases, with 6 bases of the junction left unmatched. The CDR3 bases are TGCGCCAGCAGCGAAATGGGACAGGGCAACACTGAAGCTTTCTTT. The encoded protein is CASSEMGQGNTEAFF.

This clone has only a few counts. Other DNA sequences in the same sample also yield this CDR3. The V gene is TRBV5-1, the J gene TRBJ1-1, with D possibly being TRBD1 (5 bases). This CDR3 contains 13 residues. V lost 2 bases and J lost 1, with 6 bases in between. Per the germline V gene, CDR1 is SGHRS and CDR2 is YFSETQ. CDR3 in amino acids: CASSLTGNTEAFF. The CDR3, as DNA: TGCGCCAGCAGCTTAACAGGGAACACTGAAGCTTTCTTT.

The chain combines TRBV28 with TRBJ1-2, with 8 bases aligning to TRBD1. The CDR3 is made up of 13 amino acids. CDR1 is MDHEN, CDR2 SYDVKM, per germline. Trimming took 5 bases from V and 9 from J; bases not matched to a gene: 8. This CDR3 reads CASSIGQGGSYTF. The CDR3 nucleotides are TGTGCCAGCAGTATAGGACAGGGTGGGAGCTACACCTTC.

The V and J genes are TRBV6-5 and TRBJ1-2, with D possibly TRBD1 on 5 matching bases. Germline CDR1 reads MNHEY; CDR2 reads SVGAGI. The CDR3 covers 14 residues. The V and J ends lost 6 bases and 4 bases respectively, with 15 bases between them. CDR3 DNA sequence: TGTGCCAGCAGGTCGGGGGAGGCAGTCTATGGCTACACCTTC. This sequence encodes CASRSGEAVYGYTF.

The chain has TRBV9 and TRBJ2-2, with D possibly TRBD1 on 6 matching bases. The CDR3 is 13 residues long. V was clipped by 4 bases and J by 6 bases, with 10 bases between them. Germline-derived CDR1 and CDR2 are SGDLS and YYNGEE. CDR3 sequence (DNA): TGTGCCAGCAGCACTTCAGGGGCCGGGGAGCTGTTTTTT. It encodes CASSTSGAGELFF.

The V gene is TRBV11-2, the J gene TRBJ2-1, with 15 bases identical to TRBD2. The trim removed 7 bases at V and 9 bases at J, leaving 10 bases unmatched. In germline, CDR1 is SGHAT, CDR2 FQNNGV. The CDR3 runs 16 residues. CDR3 protein: CASNLHGLAGGGEQFF. CDR3 DNA sequence: TGTGCCAGCAACCTTCACGGACTAGCGGGAGGGGGTGAGCAGTTCTTC.

The count of this clone is one. The chain links TRBV18 to TRBJ2-7; D is possibly TRBD1 (6 bases). The CDR3 runs 12 residues. V was pared by 5 bases and J by 1 base, with 6 bases between. The germline V gene encodes CDR1 KGHSH and CDR2 LQKENI. This CDR3 is CASSGQSYEQYF. As DNA, the CDR3 is TGTGCCAGCTCAGGACAGTCCTACGAGCAGTACTTC.

CDR3 protein: CASSLGGSGIDEQYF. DNA for the CDR3: TGTGCCAGCAGCTTAGGTGGATCCGGGATCGACGAGCAGTACTTC. The chain links TRBV7-9 to TRBJ2-7; TRBD2 is a possible D gene (5 bases). The CDR3 is made up of 15 amino acids. Germline assignment: CDR1 SEHNR and CDR2 FQNEAQ (reference sequence). The V and J ends lost 1 base and 5 bases respectively, with 15 bases between them.

This chain uses TRBV5-6 with TRBJ1-1, with a weak D call TRBD1 (5 bases). The CDR3 contains 14 residues. Trimming took 3 bases from V and 1 from J, leaving 10 bases between them. Germline V gene lookup returns CDR1 SGHDT and CDR2 YYEEEE. DNA for the CDR3: TGTGCCAGCAGCTACGGGGGGAAGAACACTGAAGCTTTCTTT. This encodes CASSYGGKNTEAFF.

This chain uses TRBV4-2 with TRBJ2-2, with D possibly TRBD2 on 5 matching bases. Germline-derived CDR1 and CDR2 are LGHNA and YNFKEQ. V lost 0 bases, J lost 2 bases, and 19 bases lay in between. CDR3 length: 19 residues. The CDR3 sequence: CASSQDPLPGRPNTGELFF. The CDR3 coding sequence is TGTGCCAGCAGCCAAGATCCCCTACCGGGAAGGCCAAACACCGGGGAGCTGTTTTTT.

The chain links TRBV2 to TRBJ1-1; no clear D. The CDR3 is made up of 14 amino acids. Germline loops: CDR1 SNHLY, CDR2 FYNNEI. Trimming took off 6 bases at V and 0 bases at J, with 11 bases between the two ends. The CDR3 nucleotides are TGTGCCAGCAGAGAGGAAACTCTGAACACTGAAGCTTTCTTT. This gives the protein CASREETLNTEAFF. The whole variable domain, remainder taken from reference TRBV2 and TRBJ1-1, is EPEVTQTPSHQVTQMGQEVILRCVPISNHLYFYWYRQILGQKVEFLVSFYNNEISEKSEIFDDQFSVERPDGSNFTLKIRSTKLEDSAMYFCASREETLNTEAFFGQGTRLTVV.

Concerning this clone itself: This sample includes further DNA sequences coding for the same CDR3. The chain is built from TRBV5-1 and TRBJ2-7; D is undetermined. Looked up from germline, CDR1 is SGHRS and CDR2 is YFSETQ. The V gene lost 2 bases and the J gene lost 0 bases, with 9 bases spanning the gap. CDR3 length: 14 amino acids. CDR3 in amino acids: CASSLTVSSYEQYF. In DNA form, the CDR3 reads TGCGCCAGCAGCTTAACGGTGAGCTCCTACGAGCAGTACTTC.